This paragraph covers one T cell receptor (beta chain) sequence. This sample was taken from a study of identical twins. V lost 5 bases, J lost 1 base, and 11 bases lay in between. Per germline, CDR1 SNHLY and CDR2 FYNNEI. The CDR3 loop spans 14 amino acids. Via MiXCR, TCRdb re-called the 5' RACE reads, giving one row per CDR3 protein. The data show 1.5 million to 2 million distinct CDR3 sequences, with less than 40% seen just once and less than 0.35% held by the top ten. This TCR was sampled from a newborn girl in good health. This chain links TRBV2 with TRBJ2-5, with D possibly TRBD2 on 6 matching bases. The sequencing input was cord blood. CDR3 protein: CASSKGLSQETQYF. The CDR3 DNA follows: TGTGCCAGCAGTAAGGGACTCAGCCAAGAGACCCAGTACTTC.